The rows below give T cell receptor beta chains drawn from one sample of a study of STAT5B mutations in CD4+ large granular lymphocyte leukemia. Clones were read by immunoSEQ multiplex PCR, and TCRdb kept only the in-frame ones, dropping some. The sample yields roughly 30,000 clones, about 89% seen once. The sample was CD4+ T cells from blood buffy coats. The source of these receptors is a human donor in good health. The CDR3 runs from the conserved cysteine through the conserved F or W. Fields, in order: D gene, V gene, J gene, clone size, CDR3 DNA, CDR3 protein. The D gene is left open where the match is weak. Size is stated for part of the rows, as once, few or many counts, or as a class when the clone is expanded.

d_gene: TRBD2
v_gene: TRBV5-1
j_gene: TRBJ2-1
abundance: -
CDR3nt: TGCGCCAGCAGCTTGGAACTAGCGGGTTACAATGAGCAGTTCTTC
CDR3aa: CASSLELAGYNEQFF

d_gene: -
v_gene: TRBV19
j_gene: TRBJ1-2
abundance: few
CDR3nt: TGTGCCAGTAGTATTGAGGCAGGGGCAGACGTTTACGTATATGGCTACACCTTC
CDR3aa: CASSIEAGADVYVYGYTF

d_gene: TRBD1
v_gene: TRBV6-5
j_gene: TRBJ1-2
abundance: few
CDR3nt: TGTGCCAGCAGACAGGGGGTTAACTATGGCTACACCTTC
CDR3aa: CASRQGVNYGYTF

d_gene: TRBD1
v_gene: TRBV5-1
j_gene: TRBJ2-3
abundance: -
CDR3nt: TGCGCCAGCAGCCCCCTACGGACAGGGGAGTACACAGATACGCAGTATTTT
CDR3aa: CASSPLRTGEYTDTQYF

d_gene: -
v_gene: TRBV10-3
j_gene: TRBJ2-5
abundance: -
CDR3nt: TGTGCCATCAGTGAGGGCAGAAAAGAGACCCAGTACTTC
CDR3aa: CAISEGRKETQYF

d_gene: -
v_gene: TRBV18
j_gene: TRBJ1-5
abundance: -
CDR3nt: TGTGCCAGCTCACCACCCCGGGTAGCTGGCAATCAGCCCCAGCATTTT
CDR3aa: CASSPPRVAGNQPQHF

d_gene: -
v_gene: TRBV5-4
j_gene: TRBJ1-4
abundance: -
CDR3nt: TGTGCCAGCAGCCCCGGGGCTGTTAATGAAAAACTGTTTTTT
CDR3aa: CASSPGAVNEKLFF

d_gene: -
v_gene: TRBV5-1
j_gene: TRBJ2-3
abundance: -
CDR3nt: TGCGCCAGCAGCCGCGGGACATTGACAGATACGCAGTATTTT
CDR3aa: CASSRGTLTDTQYF

d_gene: -
v_gene: TRBV5-6
j_gene: TRBJ2-7
abundance: -
CDR3nt: TGTGCCAGCAGCTTCCGAGGACGGGTCGAGCAGTACTTC
CDR3aa: CASSFRGRVEQYF

d_gene: -
v_gene: TRBV21-1
j_gene: TRBJ1-1
abundance: -
CDR3nt: TGTGCCAGCAGCAAATCACCAGCAAACAAACCTATGATGAACACTGAAGCTTTCTTT
CDR3aa: CASSKSPANKPMMNTEAFF

d_gene: -
v_gene: TRBV27
j_gene: TRBJ2-7
abundance: -
CDR3nt: TGTGCCAGCAGTTTACAGGGTTTGGGGTCCTACGAGCAGTACTTC
CDR3aa: CASSLQGLGSYEQYF

d_gene: TRBD2
v_gene: TRBV4-2
j_gene: TRBJ2-3
abundance: -
CDR3nt: TGTGCCAGCAGCCACTTAGCGGGAGGGACAGATACGCAGTATTTT
CDR3aa: CASSHLAGGTDTQYF

d_gene: -
v_gene: TRBV14
j_gene: TRBJ2-5
abundance: -
CDR3nt: TGTGCCAGCAGCCAAGGCTGGCGAGAGACCCAGTACTTC
CDR3aa: CASSQGWRETQYF

d_gene: TRBD1
v_gene: TRBV19
j_gene: TRBJ2-3
abundance: -
CDR3nt: TGTGCCAGTAGCAAAAGGACAGGGTGGGACACAGATACGCAGTATTTT
CDR3aa: CASSKRTGWDTDTQYF

d_gene: -
v_gene: TRBV2
j_gene: TRBJ1-3
abundance: once
CDR3nt: TGTGCCAGCAGGGAGGCGATAGGCTCTGGAAACACCATATATTTT
CDR3aa: CASREAIGSGNTIYF

d_gene: TRBD1
v_gene: TRBV18
j_gene: TRBJ2-7
abundance: -
CDR3nt: TGTGCCAGCTCAAGGGGGTTGAGGGGGCCCTACGAGCAGTACTTC
CDR3aa: CASSRGLRGPYEQYF

d_gene: TRBD1
v_gene: TRBV9
j_gene: TRBJ2-1
abundance: -
CDR3nt: TGTGCCAGCAGCGTAGGACCCCCGGGACAGGGTGAGCAGTTCTTC
CDR3aa: CASSVGPPGQGEQFF

d_gene: -
v_gene: TRBV16
j_gene: TRBJ1-4
abundance: -
CDR3nt: TGTGCCAGCAGCCAAGCCGGGGGAAATGAAAAACTGTTTTTT
CDR3aa: CASSQAGGNEKLFF

d_gene: -
v_gene: TRBV20-1
j_gene: TRBJ2-5
abundance: -
CDR3nt: TGCAGTGCTACTCCTATAGAGACCCAGTACTTC
CDR3aa: CSATPIETQYF

d_gene: TRBD2
v_gene: TRBV7-2
j_gene: TRBJ2-7
abundance: -
CDR3nt: TGTGCCAGCAGCTCTCAGCGAATAGCGGGAGGGCCTGGCTACGAGCAGTACTTC
CDR3aa: CASSSQRIAGGPGYEQYF

d_gene: -
v_gene: TRBV14
j_gene: TRBJ2-1
abundance: -
CDR3nt: TGTGCCAGCAGTGGAAAGGAGACTACCTACAATGAGCAGTTCTTC
CDR3aa: CASSGKETTYNEQFF

d_gene: TRBD1
v_gene: TRBV18
j_gene: TRBJ2-7
abundance: -
CDR3nt: TGTGCCAGCTCACCATTGGCAGGGGGCGACGAGCAGTACTTC
CDR3aa: CASSPLAGGDEQYF

d_gene: TRBD1
v_gene: TRBV27
j_gene: TRBJ1-1
abundance: -
CDR3nt: TGTGCCAGCAGTACCCCTTCGGGACAGCTACCTAACACTGAAGCTTTCTTT
CDR3aa: CASSTPSGQLPNTEAFF

d_gene: TRBD1
v_gene: TRBV6-1
j_gene: TRBJ2-6
abundance: -
CDR3nt: TGTGCCAGCAGTGTACGGACAGGGGCCTACTTTGGGGCCAACGTCCTGACTTTC
CDR3aa: CASSVRTGAYFGANVLTF

d_gene: -
v_gene: TRBV9
j_gene: TRBJ2-5
abundance: -
CDR3nt: TGTGCCAGCAGCGCCCAAGAGACCCAGTACTTC
CDR3aa: CASSAQETQYF

d_gene: TRBD2
v_gene: TRBV7-2
j_gene: TRBJ2-3
abundance: -
CDR3nt: TGTGCCAGCAGCGCTAGCGGGGGCACAGATACGCAGTATTTT
CDR3aa: CASSASGGTDTQYF

d_gene: TRBD1
v_gene: TRBV2
j_gene: TRBJ2-2
abundance: -
CDR3nt: TGTGCCAGCAGGCGACAGGGAGAGACCGGGGAGCTGTTTTTT
CDR3aa: CASRRQGETGELFF

d_gene: -
v_gene: TRBV7-9
j_gene: TRBJ1-4
abundance: -
CDR3nt: TGTGCCAGCAGCCCGATAAATGAAAAACTGTTTTTT
CDR3aa: CASSPINEKLFF

d_gene: -
v_gene: TRBV12-5
j_gene: TRBJ2-1
abundance: -
CDR3nt: TGTGCTAGTGGGGGGGGAGGTTACAATGAGCAGTTCTTC
CDR3aa: CASGGGGYNEQFF

d_gene: -
v_gene: TRBV5-1
j_gene: TRBJ1-1
abundance: -
CDR3nt: TGCGCCAGCAGCTTGGGGGTTAGCACTGAAGCTTTCTTT
CDR3aa: CASSLGVSTEAFF

d_gene: -
v_gene: TRBV28
j_gene: TRBJ2-3
abundance: -
CDR3nt: TGTGCCAGCAGTCGTATTGAGACGGGCCCAGATACGCAGTATTTT
CDR3aa: CASSRIETGPDTQYF

d_gene: -
v_gene: TRBV6-6
j_gene: TRBJ2-7
abundance: once
CDR3nt: TGTGCCAGCAGCAGCCCGTCGACAGCCTCCTACGAGCAGTACTTC
CDR3aa: CASSSPSTASYEQYF

d_gene: -
v_gene: TRBV9
j_gene: TRBJ2-7
abundance: -
CDR3nt: TGTGCCAGCAGCGTAGATGGAGCATCGGCCTACGAGCAGTACTTC
CDR3aa: CASSVDGASAYEQYF

d_gene: -
v_gene: TRBV6-5
j_gene: TRBJ2-2
abundance: -
CDR3nt: TGTGCCAGTCCGGGACCTAACACCGGGGAGCTGTTTTTT
CDR3aa: CASPGPNTGELFF

d_gene: -
v_gene: TRBV10-1
j_gene: TRBJ2-3
abundance: -
CDR3nt: TGCGCCAGCAGTGACCTAACCCCCCCAGATACGCAGTATTTT
CDR3aa: CASSDLTPPDTQYF

d_gene: -
v_gene: TRBV7-8
j_gene: TRBJ1-5
abundance: -
CDR3nt: TGTGCCAGCAGCTTAGGGGGGACATGGGGCAATCAGCCCCAGCATTTT
CDR3aa: CASSLGGTWGNQPQHF

d_gene: -
v_gene: TRBV18
j_gene: TRBJ2-7
abundance: once
CDR3nt: TGTGCCAGCTCACCAGGGGGAGGACTCTACGAGCAGTACTTC
CDR3aa: CASSPGGGLYEQYF

d_gene: -
v_gene: TRBV29-1
j_gene: TRBJ1-4
abundance: -
CDR3nt: TGCAGCGTTGAAAACAGCTTGGGGGAAAAACTGTTTTTT
CDR3aa: CSVENSLGEKLFF

d_gene: -
v_gene: TRBV10-3
j_gene: TRBJ2-7
abundance: -
CDR3nt: TGTGCCATCAGTGTGGGAGACCTCTACGAGCAGTACTTC
CDR3aa: CAISVGDLYEQYF

d_gene: -
v_gene: TRBV4-2
j_gene: TRBJ2-7
abundance: -
CDR3nt: TGTGCCAGCAGCCAAGGGGGGCTGGTTGAGTACGAGCAGTACTTC
CDR3aa: CASSQGGLVEYEQYF

d_gene: -
v_gene: TRBV29-1
j_gene: TRBJ2-7
abundance: once
CDR3nt: TGCAGCGTTACACATCAGAGGAACGAGCAGTACTTC
CDR3aa: CSVTHQRNEQYF

d_gene: -
v_gene: TRBV28
j_gene: TRBJ2-3
abundance: -
CDR3nt: TGTGCCAGCAGTGCCCCCTCCACAGATACGCAGTATTTT
CDR3aa: CASSAPSTDTQYF

d_gene: -
v_gene: TRBV19
j_gene: TRBJ2-2
abundance: -
CDR3nt: TGTGCCAGTAGTCCGGGACCCTCGTGGGCCGGGGAGCTGTTTTTT
CDR3aa: CASSPGPSWAGELFF

d_gene: -
v_gene: TRBV15
j_gene: TRBJ2-7
abundance: -
CDR3nt: TGTGCCACCAGCCCGGGACGGTCCTACGAGCAGTACTTC
CDR3aa: CATSPGRSYEQYF

d_gene: -
v_gene: TRBV10-1
j_gene: TRBJ1-2
abundance: -
CDR3nt: TGCGCCAGCAGTGAGGGCAGCGCCTATGGCTACACCTTC
CDR3aa: CASSEGSAYGYTF

d_gene: TRBD1
v_gene: TRBV28
j_gene: TRBJ1-2
abundance: few
CDR3nt: TGTGCCAGCGACAGGGGGGTGAGCTATGGCTACACCTTC
CDR3aa: CASDRGVSYGYTF

d_gene: -
v_gene: TRBV10-3
j_gene: TRBJ2-1
abundance: -
CDR3nt: TGTGCCATCAGTGAACAGCGGGCAGGGTTGAGTGGCTCCTACAATGAGCAGTTCTTC
CDR3aa: CAISEQRAGLSGSYNEQFF

d_gene: -
v_gene: TRBV28
j_gene: TRBJ2-5
abundance: -
CDR3nt: TGTGCCAGCAGTTTGGCTGAGACCCAGTACTTC
CDR3aa: CASSLAETQYF